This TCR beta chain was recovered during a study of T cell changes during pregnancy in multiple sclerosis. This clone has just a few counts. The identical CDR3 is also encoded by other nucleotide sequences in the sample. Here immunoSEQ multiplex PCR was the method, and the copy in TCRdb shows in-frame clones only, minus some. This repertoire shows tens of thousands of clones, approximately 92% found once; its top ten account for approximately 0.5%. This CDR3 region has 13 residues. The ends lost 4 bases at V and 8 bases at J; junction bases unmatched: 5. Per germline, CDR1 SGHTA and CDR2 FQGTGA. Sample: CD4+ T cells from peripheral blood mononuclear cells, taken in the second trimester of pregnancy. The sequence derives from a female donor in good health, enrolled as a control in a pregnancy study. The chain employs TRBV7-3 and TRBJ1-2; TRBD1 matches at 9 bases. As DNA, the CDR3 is TGTGCCAGCAGCTCGGGACAGGGAGGAGGCTACACCTTC. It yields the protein CASSSGQGGGYTF.